This TCR beta chain was found in a study of breast tumors, draining lymph nodes, adjacent tissues. Study results and limitations: Compared with lymph nodes, tumors were less diverse; compared with nontumor tissue, more. Luminal-like breast cancer showed significantly higher tumor–nontumor repertoire similarity than basal-like. Most tumor T cells seemingly derive from lymph node, then expand in tumor.

About this clonotype itself: Antigen: not known.

Samples came from axillary lymph nodes draining the breast cancer. MiXCR, applied by TCRdb to the multiplex PCR reads, yields one record per CDR3 protein. Of approximately 250,000 distinct CDR3 sequences in the sample, around 35% are singletons; the top ten hold 3% to 4.5%. V was shortened by 6 bases and J by 11 bases, with 26 bases between the two germline ends. CDR3 size: 15 residues. Germline V gene sequence: CDR1 DFQATT, CDR2 SNEGSKA (reference sequence). This TCR derives from a female donor with breast cancer. Some clones in this sample may be carry-over from other donors' samples. The chain is built from TRBV20-1 and TRBJ1-5, with TRBD1 as a possible D gene (6 bases). Sequencing was performed on axillary lymph node tissue. In nucleotides, the CDR3 is TGCAGTGCCGAAACAGGGTGGCTCCAAATCGGAACCCAGCATTTT. Translating it yields CSAETGWLQIGTQHF.